This T cell receptor beta chain was captured by sequencing in a study of blood T cells in healthy people across ages. Primed by a sample-barcoded 5' primer and a J-beta primer mix, a second PCR proceeded for about 7 to 11 cycles. A minimum of 2.5 million CDR3-containing paired-end reads was obtained for each sample. TCRdb recomputed calls from the 5' RACE reads with MiXCR, one row per CDR3 protein. This sample yields more than 800,000 distinct CDR3 sequences, of which 25% to 35% are seen a single time; roughly a sixth belongs to the top ten. For every donor, a draw yielded approximately 9.9 milliliters of peripheral blood. Turning to this clonotype: Its cognate antigen is unknown. One base away lies a much larger clone, so this may be a sequencing read error.

Findings and limits, study-wide: Roughly linearly, TCR beta diversity per million T cells fell as age increased. Using unsorted PBMCs precluded a conclusive naive versus antigen-experienced comparison.

This CDR3 has 12 residues. Germline-derived CDR1 and CDR2 are DFQATT and SNEGSKA (reference sequence). This receptor was identified in a woman of 80 years or more in good health. The rearrangement joins TRBV20-1 to TRBJ2-7, with 8 bases lining up with TRBD2. Specimen: blood. In DNA, the CDR3 is TGCGCGGCCAGCGGGGGAACCTACGAGCAGTACTTC. Protein: CAASGGTYEQYF.